The following is a TCR beta chain sequence with its context. Antigen: not known. CD45RO/CCR7/CD25/CD127/CD95/CD27 staining was used to isolate CD4+ naive, central memory, regulatory and stem cell-like memory cells by sorting. What was sequenced were expressed TCRB transcripts, since all of the isolated RNA had been reverse transcribed. Generated by immunoSEQ multiplex PCR, the TCRdb table keeps only in-frame clones and is missing some. The data show a few hundred thousand clones, approximately 20% seen once. The data were obtained in a study of beta chain features in type 1 diabetes. Looking at the study overall: Patient and healthy donor groups were alike in age, gender and cell yields. The study, taken as a whole, reports: Moderate but significant shortening of TCRB CDR3s was recorded in all four CD4+ subsets from Type 1 diabetes patients. Researchers could not determine here whether HLA type influences TCRB rearrangement.

V dropped 2 bases and J dropped 7 bases, with 9 bases sitting between them. The germline V gene encodes CDR1 MNHEY and CDR2 SVGAGI. CDR3 length: 14 residues. The clonotype originates from a woman aged 40-49 years with type 1 diabetes. The chain uses TRBV6-5 and TRBJ1-6; no clear D. Sequences were obtained from naive CD4+ T cells from blood. CDR3 loop: CASSYTRRNSPLHF. The CDR3 bases are TGTGCCAGCAGTTACACGAGGAGGAATTCACCCCTCCACTTT.